This T cell receptor beta chain was identified during a study of response to subunit inactivated influenza vaccine. This CDR3 has 17 residues. V lost 6 bases to trimming and J lost 4 bases, with 24 bases between them. One entry per CDR3 protein, called by TCRdb with MiXCR from the RT-PCR reads. In the table there are about 780,000 distinct CDR3 sequences, less than 20% of which are singletons. The sample consisted of PBMCs from blood, taken less than 6 days after vaccination. The sequence was obtained from a man in his fifties or sixties who received an inactivated influenza vaccine. The gene calls are TRBV12-3 or TRBV12-4 and TRBJ2-5; weak D call: TRBD1 (6 bases). Written as DNA, the CDR3 is TGTGCCAGCAGCCTCAGGGGTGGGGGCCAACTCGGAGAGACCCAGTACTTC. It specifies CASSLRGGGQLGETQYF.